The source of this TCR beta chain is a study of T cell responses to AZD1222 COVID-19 vaccine. The study, taken as a whole, reports: The repertoires were collected only after the peak T cell response. Vaccine-associated CD4 TCRs ranged over spike, dominating at 160-218 and 743-854.

The V and J ends lost 2 bases and 8 bases respectively, with 13 bases between them. The CDR3 contains 15 residues. Germline CDR1 MNHNS, CDR2 SASEGT. Profiling relied on immunoSEQ multiplex PCR, and the TCRdb table lists in-frame clones only, not all of them. This table has roughly 150,000 clones, about 91% appearing once. Pooling was applied to second doses at about 4 or about 12 weeks. Notes on this clone: As yet, its antigen is unknown.

Sequenced here: peripheral blood, sampled 28 days after the second AZD1222 dose. This TCR derives from an adult who received the AZD1222 COVID-19 vaccine. The rearrangement links TRBV6-1 to TRBJ1-6; a possible D gene is TRBD1 (6 bases). For the CDR3, the DNA is TGTGCCAGCAGTGAAAAACAGGGAGCAGATTCACCCCTCCACTTT. This encodes CASSEKQGADSPLHF.